The clone carrying this T cell receptor beta chain showed up many times. CDR1 MNHEY and CDR2 SVGEGT come from the germline V gene. J lost 4 bases, V lost 2 bases, and 5 bases had no gene match. The CDR3 totals 16 residues. This specimen comes from a study of T cells after yellow fever vaccination. Study background: Preparation of the low-cell-number fractions used SMART-Seq v4 Ultra Low Input.

TCRdb re-called the 5' RACE reads through MiXCR, storing one row per CDR3 protein. The sample includes about 96,000 distinct CDR3 sequences, 8.9% seen only once; the top ten take over 15%. Study-level points and caveats: Post-booster repertoires contained most primary-vaccination clones again (roughly 97% CD4, 85% to 90% CD8). The CD4 compartment and the CD8 compartment contained a small share of clonotypes in common.

The chain couples TRBV6-2 or TRBV6-3 to TRBJ1-1; 12 bases agree with TRBD1. The sequencing used CD8+ T cells not binding an NS4B(214-222) dextramer, sorted from PBMCs, collected around 14 days after the first yellow fever vaccination. The TCR was taken from a man between 18 and 29 years old who received the YFV17D yellow fever vaccine. In nucleotides, the CDR3 is TGTGCCAGCAGTTACCGGGACAGGGGGCCAACCACTGAAGCTTTCTTT. Protein product: CASSYRDRGPTTEAFF.